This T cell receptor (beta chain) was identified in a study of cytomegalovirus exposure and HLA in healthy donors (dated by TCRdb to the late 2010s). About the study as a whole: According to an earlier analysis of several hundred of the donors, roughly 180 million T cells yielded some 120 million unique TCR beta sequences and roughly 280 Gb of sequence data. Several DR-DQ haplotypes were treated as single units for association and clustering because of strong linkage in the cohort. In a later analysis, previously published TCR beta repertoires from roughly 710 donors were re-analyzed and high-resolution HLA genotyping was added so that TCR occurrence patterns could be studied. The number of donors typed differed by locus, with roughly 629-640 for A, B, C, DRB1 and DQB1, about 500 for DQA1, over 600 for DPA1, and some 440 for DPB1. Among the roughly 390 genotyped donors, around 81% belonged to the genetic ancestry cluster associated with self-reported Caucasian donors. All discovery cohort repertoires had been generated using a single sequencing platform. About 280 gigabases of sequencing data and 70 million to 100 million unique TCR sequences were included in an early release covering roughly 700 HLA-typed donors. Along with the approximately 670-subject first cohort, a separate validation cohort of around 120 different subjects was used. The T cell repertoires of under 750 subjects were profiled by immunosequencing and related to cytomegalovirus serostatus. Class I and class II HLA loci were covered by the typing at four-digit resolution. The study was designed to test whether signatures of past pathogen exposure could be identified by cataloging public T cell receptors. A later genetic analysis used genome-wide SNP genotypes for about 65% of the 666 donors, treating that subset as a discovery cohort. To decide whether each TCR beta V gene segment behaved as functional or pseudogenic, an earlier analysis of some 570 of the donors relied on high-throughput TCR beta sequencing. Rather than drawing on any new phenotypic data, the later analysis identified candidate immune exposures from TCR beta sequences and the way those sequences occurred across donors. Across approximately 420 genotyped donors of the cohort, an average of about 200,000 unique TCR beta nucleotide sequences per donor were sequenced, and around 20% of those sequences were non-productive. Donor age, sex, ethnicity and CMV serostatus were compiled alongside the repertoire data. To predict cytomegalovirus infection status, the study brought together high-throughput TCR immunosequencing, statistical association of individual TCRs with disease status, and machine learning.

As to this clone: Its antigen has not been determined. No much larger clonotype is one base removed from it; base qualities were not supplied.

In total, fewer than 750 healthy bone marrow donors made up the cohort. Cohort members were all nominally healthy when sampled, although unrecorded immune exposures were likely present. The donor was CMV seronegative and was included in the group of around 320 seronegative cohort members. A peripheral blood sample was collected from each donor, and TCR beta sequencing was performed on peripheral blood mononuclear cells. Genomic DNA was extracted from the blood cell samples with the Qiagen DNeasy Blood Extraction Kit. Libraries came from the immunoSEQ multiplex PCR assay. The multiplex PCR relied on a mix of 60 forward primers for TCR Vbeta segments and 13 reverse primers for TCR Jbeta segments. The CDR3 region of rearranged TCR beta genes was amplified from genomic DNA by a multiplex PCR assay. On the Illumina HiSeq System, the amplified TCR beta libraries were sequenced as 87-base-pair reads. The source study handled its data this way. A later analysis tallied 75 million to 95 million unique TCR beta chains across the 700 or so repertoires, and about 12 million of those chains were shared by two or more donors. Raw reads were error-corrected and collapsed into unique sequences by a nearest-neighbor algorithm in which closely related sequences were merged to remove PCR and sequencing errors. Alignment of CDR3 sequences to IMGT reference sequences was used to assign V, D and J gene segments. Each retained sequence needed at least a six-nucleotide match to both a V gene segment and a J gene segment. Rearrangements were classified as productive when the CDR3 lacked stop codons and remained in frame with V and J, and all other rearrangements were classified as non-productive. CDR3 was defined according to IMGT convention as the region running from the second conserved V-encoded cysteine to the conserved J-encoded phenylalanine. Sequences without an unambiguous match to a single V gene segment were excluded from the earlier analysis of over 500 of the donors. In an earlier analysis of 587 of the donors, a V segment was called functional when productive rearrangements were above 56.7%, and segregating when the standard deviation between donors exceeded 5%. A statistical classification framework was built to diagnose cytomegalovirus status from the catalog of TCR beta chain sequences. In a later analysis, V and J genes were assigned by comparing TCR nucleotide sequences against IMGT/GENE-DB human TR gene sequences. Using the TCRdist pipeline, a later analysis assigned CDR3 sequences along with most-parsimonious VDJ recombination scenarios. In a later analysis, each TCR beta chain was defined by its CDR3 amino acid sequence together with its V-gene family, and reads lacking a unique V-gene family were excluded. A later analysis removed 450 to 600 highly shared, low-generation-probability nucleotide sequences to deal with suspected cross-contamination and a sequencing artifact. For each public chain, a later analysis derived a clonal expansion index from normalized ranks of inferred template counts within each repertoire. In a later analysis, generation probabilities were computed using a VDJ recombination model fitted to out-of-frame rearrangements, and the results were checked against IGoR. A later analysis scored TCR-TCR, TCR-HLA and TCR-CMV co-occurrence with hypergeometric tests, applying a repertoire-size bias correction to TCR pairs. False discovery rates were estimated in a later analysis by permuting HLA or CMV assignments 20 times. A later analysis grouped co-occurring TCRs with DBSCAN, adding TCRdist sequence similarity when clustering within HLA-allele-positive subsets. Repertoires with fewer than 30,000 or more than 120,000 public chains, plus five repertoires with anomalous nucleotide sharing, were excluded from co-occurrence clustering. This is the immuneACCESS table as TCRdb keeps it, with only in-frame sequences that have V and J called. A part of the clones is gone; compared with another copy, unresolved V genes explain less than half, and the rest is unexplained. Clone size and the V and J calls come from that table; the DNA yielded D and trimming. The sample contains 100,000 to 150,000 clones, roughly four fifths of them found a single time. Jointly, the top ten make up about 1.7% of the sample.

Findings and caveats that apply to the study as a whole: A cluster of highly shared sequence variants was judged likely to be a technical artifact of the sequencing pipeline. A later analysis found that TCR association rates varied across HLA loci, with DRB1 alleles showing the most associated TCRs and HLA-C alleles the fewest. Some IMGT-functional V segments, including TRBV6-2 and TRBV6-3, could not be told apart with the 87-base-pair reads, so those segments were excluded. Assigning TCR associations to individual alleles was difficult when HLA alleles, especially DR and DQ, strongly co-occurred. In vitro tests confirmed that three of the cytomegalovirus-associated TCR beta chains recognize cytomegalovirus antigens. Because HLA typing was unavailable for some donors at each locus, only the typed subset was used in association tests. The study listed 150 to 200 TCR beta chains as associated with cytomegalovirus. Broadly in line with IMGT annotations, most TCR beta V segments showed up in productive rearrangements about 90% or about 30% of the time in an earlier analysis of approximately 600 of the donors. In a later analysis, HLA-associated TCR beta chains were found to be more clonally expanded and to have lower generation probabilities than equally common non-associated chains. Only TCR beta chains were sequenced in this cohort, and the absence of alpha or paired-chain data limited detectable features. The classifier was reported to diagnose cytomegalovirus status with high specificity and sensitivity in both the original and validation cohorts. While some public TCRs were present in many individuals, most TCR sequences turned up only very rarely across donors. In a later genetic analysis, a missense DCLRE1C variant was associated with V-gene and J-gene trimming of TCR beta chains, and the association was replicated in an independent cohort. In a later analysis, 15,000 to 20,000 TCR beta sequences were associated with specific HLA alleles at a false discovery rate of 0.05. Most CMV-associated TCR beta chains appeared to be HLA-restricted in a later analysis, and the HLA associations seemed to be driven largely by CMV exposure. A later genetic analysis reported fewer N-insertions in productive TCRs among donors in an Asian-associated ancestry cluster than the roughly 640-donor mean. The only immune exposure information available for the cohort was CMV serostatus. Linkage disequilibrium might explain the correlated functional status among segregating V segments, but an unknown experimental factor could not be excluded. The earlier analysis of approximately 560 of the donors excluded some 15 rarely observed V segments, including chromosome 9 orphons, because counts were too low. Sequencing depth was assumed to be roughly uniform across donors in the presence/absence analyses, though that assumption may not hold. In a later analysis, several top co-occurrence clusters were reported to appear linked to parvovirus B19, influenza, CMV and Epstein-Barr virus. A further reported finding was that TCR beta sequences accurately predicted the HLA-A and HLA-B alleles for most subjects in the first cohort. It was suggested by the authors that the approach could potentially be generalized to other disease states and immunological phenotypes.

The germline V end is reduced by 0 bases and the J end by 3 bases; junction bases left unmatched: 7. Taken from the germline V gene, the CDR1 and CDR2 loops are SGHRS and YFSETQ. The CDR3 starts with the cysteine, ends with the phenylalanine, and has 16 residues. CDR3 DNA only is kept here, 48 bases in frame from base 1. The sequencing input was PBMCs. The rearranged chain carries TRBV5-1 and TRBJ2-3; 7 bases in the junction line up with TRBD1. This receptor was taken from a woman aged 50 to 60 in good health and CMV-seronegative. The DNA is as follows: TGCGCCAGCAGCTTGGGCCGGGACAGCGTTACAGATACGCAGTATTTT. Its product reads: CASSLGRDSVTDTQYF.